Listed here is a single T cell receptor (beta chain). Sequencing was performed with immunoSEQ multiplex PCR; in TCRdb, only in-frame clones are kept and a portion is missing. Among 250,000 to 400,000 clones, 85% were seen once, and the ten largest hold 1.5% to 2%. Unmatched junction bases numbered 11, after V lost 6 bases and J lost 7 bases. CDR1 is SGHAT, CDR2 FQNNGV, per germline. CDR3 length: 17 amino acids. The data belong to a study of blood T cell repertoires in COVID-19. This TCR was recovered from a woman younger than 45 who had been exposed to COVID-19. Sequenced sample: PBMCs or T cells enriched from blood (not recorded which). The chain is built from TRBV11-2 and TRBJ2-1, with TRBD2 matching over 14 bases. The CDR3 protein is CASRGLAGDYGWNEQFF. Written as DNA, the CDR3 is TGTGCCAGCAGGGGACTAGCGGGAGATTACGGTTGGAATGAGCAGTTCTTC.